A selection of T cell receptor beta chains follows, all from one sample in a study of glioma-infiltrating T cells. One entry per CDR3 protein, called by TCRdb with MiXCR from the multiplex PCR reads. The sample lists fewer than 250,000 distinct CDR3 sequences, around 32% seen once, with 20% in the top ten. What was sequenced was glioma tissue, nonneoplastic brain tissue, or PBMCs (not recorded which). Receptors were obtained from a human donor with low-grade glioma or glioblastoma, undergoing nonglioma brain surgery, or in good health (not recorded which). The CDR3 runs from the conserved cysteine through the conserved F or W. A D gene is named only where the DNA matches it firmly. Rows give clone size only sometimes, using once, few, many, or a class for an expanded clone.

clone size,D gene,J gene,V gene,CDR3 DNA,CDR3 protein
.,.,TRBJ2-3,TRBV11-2,TGTGCCAGCAGTTATGAAGGAGGCACAGATACGCAGTATTTT,CASSYEGGTDTQYF
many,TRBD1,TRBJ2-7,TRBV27,TGTGCCAGCAGGGCCGGACAGGGGATTTTCTACGAGCAGTACTTC,CASRAGQGIFYEQYF
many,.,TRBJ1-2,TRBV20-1,TGCAGTGCTAGCGGACAGAGCTATGGCTACACCTTC,CSASGQSYGYTF
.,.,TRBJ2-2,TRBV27,TGTGCCAGCAGCGTACGCCCCGAGGGCTCAAACACCGGGGAGCTGTTTTTT,CASSVRPEGSNTGELFF
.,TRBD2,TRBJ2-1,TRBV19,TGTGCCAGTAGTATTGGGACTAGCGCCTACAATGAGCAGTTCTTC,CASSIGTSAYNEQFF
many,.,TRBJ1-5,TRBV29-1,TGCAGCGCTGGTGGAGACAATCAGCCCCAGCATTTT,CSAGGDNQPQHF
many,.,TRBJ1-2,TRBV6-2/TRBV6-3,TGTGCCAGCAGTACCCGGTCAGAACCCCACTATGGCTACACCTTC,CASSTRSEPHYGYTF
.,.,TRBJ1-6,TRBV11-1,TGTGCCAGCAGCTTAAGCCGTACCTGGGGTTCACCCCTCCACTTT,CASSLSRTWGSPLHF
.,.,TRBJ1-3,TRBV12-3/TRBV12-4,TGTGCCAGCTCGGGAGGGAGCTCTGGAAACACCATATATTTT,CASSGGSSGNTIYF
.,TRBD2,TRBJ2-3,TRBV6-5,TGTGCCAGCAGATCCGGGACTAGCGGTGGGAGCACAGATACGCAGTATTTT,CASRSGTSGGSTDTQYF
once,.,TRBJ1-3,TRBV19,TGTGCCAGTAGTCATACAGTCTCCGCAAACACCATATATTTT,CASSHTVSANTIYF
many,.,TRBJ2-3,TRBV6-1,TGTGCCAGCAGATATTGGGAGACGGATACGCAGTATTTT,CASRYWETDTQYF
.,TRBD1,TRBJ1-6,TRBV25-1,TGTGCCAGCAGTGCCCGGGCGGACAGGGAGTTTTCACCCCTCCACTTT,CASSARADREFSPLHF
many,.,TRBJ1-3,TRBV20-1,TGCAGTGCCAACGACAGGAGTGGAAACACCATATATTTT,CSANDRSGNTIYF
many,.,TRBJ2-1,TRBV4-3,TGCGCCAGCAGCCAAACGGGGAATGAGCAGTTCTTC,CASSQTGNEQFF
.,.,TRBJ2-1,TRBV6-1,TGTGCCGGCAGCTCTGTGACAGGACCCAACTATGAGCAGTTCTTC,CAGSSVTGPNYEQFF
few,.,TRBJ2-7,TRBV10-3,TGTGCCATCAGTGAGTCTAGCGCACGTCCCTACGAGCAGTACTTC,CAISESSARPYEQYF
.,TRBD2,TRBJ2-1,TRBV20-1,TGCAGTGCTAGGCCTAGCGGCACCTACAATGAGCAGTTCTTC,CSARPSGTYNEQFF
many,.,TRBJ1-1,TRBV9,TGTGCCAGCAGCCCGCGTTTTGGAGCGAACACTGAAGCTTTCTTT,CASSPRFGANTEAFF
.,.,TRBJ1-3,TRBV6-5,TGTGCCAGCAGTTGCTCGAAGGCCTACTCTGGAAACACCATATATTTT,CASSCSKAYSGNTIYF
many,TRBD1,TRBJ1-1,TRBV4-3,TGCGCCAGCAGCCAAGATAACAGGGGGGGTACTGAAGCTTTCTTT,CASSQDNRGGTEAFF
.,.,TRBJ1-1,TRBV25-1,TGTGCCAGCAGTGATGGTAGGACTGAAGCTTTCTTT,CASSDGRTEAFF
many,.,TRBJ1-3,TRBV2,TGTGCCAGCAGCTCGGGCGAGGGAAACATATATTTT,CASSSGEGNIYF
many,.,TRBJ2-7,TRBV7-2,TGTGCCAGCAGCTTAAACACGGCTTCCTACGAGCAGTACTTC,CASSLNTASYEQYF
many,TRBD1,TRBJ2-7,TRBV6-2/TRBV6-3,TGTGCCAGCAGTCGACGGGACAGGGATAGCGAGCAGTACTTC,CASSRRDRDSEQYF
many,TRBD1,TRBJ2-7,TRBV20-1,TGCAGTGCTGGGGGACAGGGCTACGAGCAGTACTTC,CSAGGQGYEQYF
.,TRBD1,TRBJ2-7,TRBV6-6,TGTGCCAGCACCTTGCAGGGGGCAGGAGAGCAGTACTTC,CASTLQGAGEQYF
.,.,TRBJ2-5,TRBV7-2,TGTGCCAGCAGCTTAGCGAAGGGGCTCAGACAAGAGACCCAGTACTTC,CASSLAKGLRQETQYF
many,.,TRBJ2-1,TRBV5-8,TGTGCCAGCAGCTTGGTCTACAATGAGCAGTTCTTC,CASSLVYNEQFF
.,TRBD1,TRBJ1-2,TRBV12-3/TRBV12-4,TGTGCCAGCAGCCCTTCACAGGGGGCGCAACGCCGGTTCTATGGCTACACCTTC,CASSPSQGAQRRFYGYTF
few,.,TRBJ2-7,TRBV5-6,TGTGCCAGCAGCGTTCGTACCGAGCAGTACTTC,CASSVRTEQYF
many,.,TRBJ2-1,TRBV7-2,TGTGCCAGCAGCTTAGCGCCCCCCCCATCGATCAATGAGCAGTTCTTC,CASSLAPPPSINEQFF
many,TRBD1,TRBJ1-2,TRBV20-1,TGCAGTGCCCGCTCCGGGACAGGGGGCGGCTATGGCTACACCTTC,CSARSGTGGGYGYTF
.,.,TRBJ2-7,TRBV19,TGTGCCAGTACATTACGCCCCAACGAGCAGTACTTC,CASTLRPNEQYF
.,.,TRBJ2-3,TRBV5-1,TGCGCCAGCAGCTTAAATTTCAGACCCGGGACACTTACAGATACGCAGTATTTT,CASSLNFRPGTLTDTQYF
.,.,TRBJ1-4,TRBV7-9,TGTGCCAGCAACAACAGCTCGGAAAAACTGTTGTTT,CASNNSSEKLLF
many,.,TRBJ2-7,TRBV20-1,TGCAGTGCCCCCAACCCGGGCCGAGGGATAGGCGAGCAGTACTTC,CSAPNPGRGIGEQYF
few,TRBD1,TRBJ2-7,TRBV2,TGTGCCAGCAGTGAAATCCGGGACAGTACCTACGAGCAGTACTTC,CASSEIRDSTYEQYF
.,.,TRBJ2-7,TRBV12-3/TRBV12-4,TGTGCCAGCAGTTGGTGGGGCAGGTCCTACGAGCAGTACTTC,CASSWWGRSYEQYF
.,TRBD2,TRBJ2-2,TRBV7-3,TGTGCCAGCAGCCCCGGGACTAGCGGGACGAACACCGGGGAGCTGTTTTTT,CASSPGTSGTNTGELFF
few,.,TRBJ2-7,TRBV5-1,TGCGCCAGCAGCCGGGACAACTACGAGCAGTACTTC,CASSRDNYEQYF
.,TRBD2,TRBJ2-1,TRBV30,TGTGCCTGGGTCTCAGCGGGAGGGTATTACAATGAGCAGTTCTTC,CAWVSAGGYYNEQFF
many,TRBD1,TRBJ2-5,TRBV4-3,TGCGCCAGCAGCCAAGAGGTCAGCAGGGGGCGCGTCGAGACCCAGTACTTC,CASSQEVSRGRVETQYF
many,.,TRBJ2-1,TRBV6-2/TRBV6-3,TGTGCCAGCAGCGATCACTCCACGCGGCAAAGGGGTGTGATCTTC,CASSDHSTRQRGVIF
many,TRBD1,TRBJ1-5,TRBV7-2,TGTGCCAGCAGCCTCCCCGGGACAGTCAATCAGCCCCAGCATTTT,CASSLPGTVNQPQHF